This is a list of T cell receptor beta chains from one sample in a study of T cells in Graves' hyperthyroidism and ophthalmopathy. Using its own MiXCR run on the multiplex PCR reads, TCRdb lists one record per CDR3 protein. The repertoire holds hundreds of thousands of distinct CDR3 sequences, with under 25% as singletons. Sequencing input: blood. The receptor set was obtained from a woman in her seventies with Graves' ophthalmopathy. Both conserved end residues are part of each CDR3. The D gene is left open where the match is weak. Clone size is shown for a subset of rows, as once, few, many or a class of expanded clone.

NA	TRBV30	many	TRBJ1-1	CACWGAANTEAFF	TGTGCCTGCTGGGGGGCGGCGAACACTGAAGCTTTCTTT
NA	TRBV19	NA	TRBJ2-2	CASSTQKWGELFF	TGTGCCAGTAGTACCCAGAAGTGGGGGGAGCTGTTTTTT
NA	TRBV4-1	few	TRBJ2-7	CASSQGAGSEQYF	TGCGCCAGCAGCCAAGGGGCAGGGAGCGAGCAGTACTTC
NA	TRBV11-1	many	TRBJ2-1	CASSPGTTTLNEQFF	TGTGCCAGCAGCCCTGGCACAACCACCCTAAATGAGCAGTTCTTC
NA	TRBV5-1	NA	TRBJ2-1	CASSLYREEQFF	TGCGCCAGCAGCTTATATCGTGAAGAGCAGTTCTTC
TRBD1	TRBV11-2	few	TRBJ1-5	CASSQATGVNQPQHF	TGTGCCAGCAGCCAAGCTACAGGGGTCAATCAGCCCCAGCATTTT
TRBD2	TRBV7-2	few	TRBJ2-1	CASSASGGSYNEQFF	TGTGCCAGCAGCGCCTCGGGGGGCTCCTACAATGAGCAGTTCTTC
TRBD2	TRBV29-1	few	TRBJ2-7	CSVRRLASGTYEQYF	TGCAGCGTTCGGCGGTTGGCTAGCGGGACCTACGAGCAGTACTTC
NA	TRBV2	NA	TRBJ1-2	CASSGSLISDGYTF	TGTGCCAGCAGTGGAAGTCTAATTTCTGATGGCTACACCTTC
TRBD2	TRBV5-6	NA	TRBJ2-1	CASSLPGLAEVDEQFF	TGTGCCAGCAGCTTGCCGGGACTAGCGGAGGTGGATGAGCAGTTCTTC
NA	TRBV2	NA	TRBJ2-1	CASSPAVVVNEQFF	TGTGCCAGCAGTCCGGCCGTGGTGGTCAATGAGCAGTTCTTC
NA	TRBV5-1	few	TRBJ1-1	CASSSSLTRGGFGTEAFF	TGCGCCAGCAGCTCGTCCTTAACCAGGGGAGGATTTGGCACTGAAGCTTTCTTT
NA	TRBV20-1	NA	TRBJ2-7	CSARISGTQQYF	TGCAGTGCTAGAATATCGGGAACACAGCAGTACTTC
NA	TRBV12-3/TRBV12-4	many	TRBJ1-1	CASSLRTIDTEAFF	TGTGCCAGCAGTTTACGGACGATTGACACTGAAGCTTTCTTT
TRBD2	TRBV7-2	few	TRBJ2-5	CASSLSSGQETQYF	TGTGCCAGCAGCTTATCTAGCGGGCAAGAGACCCAGTACTTC
TRBD1	TRBV9	NA	TRBJ2-1	CASSVDRTTYNEQFF	TGTGCCAGCAGCGTGGACAGGACGACCTACAATGAGCAGTTCTTC
TRBD1	TRBV30	few	TRBJ2-4	CAWSPPGTGRNIQYF	TGTGCCTGGAGTCCCCCCGGGACAGGGAGAAACATTCAGTACTTC
NA	TRBV9	NA	TRBJ1-2	CASSLQVRSYGYTF	TGTGCCAGCAGCCTACAGGTTAGATCCTATGGCTACACCTTC
NA	TRBV5-1	NA	TRBJ1-3	CASSLAGPPFGNTIYF	TGCGCCAGCAGCTTGGCTGGGCCGCCCTTTGGAAACACCATATATTTT
NA	TRBV5-1	NA	TRBJ2-7	CASSLALAEGIDEQYF	TGCGCCAGCAGCTTGGCCTTAGCAGAGGGCATCGACGAGCAGTACTTC
TRBD1	TRBV30	NA	TRBJ1-2	CAWTRQGTYYGYTF	TGTGCCTGGACCCGACAGGGGACTTACTATGGCTACACCTTC
NA	TRBV6-1	many	TRBJ1-2	CASSESRAYGYTF	TGTGCCAGCAGTGAAAGCAGGGCCTATGGCTACACCTTC
TRBD2	TRBV28	many	TRBJ2-3	CASSETGRAADTQYF	TGTGCCAGCAGTGAGACCGGGAGGGCCGCAGATACGCAGTATTTT
NA	TRBV5-1	NA	TRBJ2-6	CASMKGTLGANVLTF	TGCGCCAGCATGAAGGGGACCCTTGGGGCCAACGTCCTGACTTTC
TRBD2	TRBV30	NA	TRBJ2-7	CAWNAGGEGYEQYF	TGTGCCTGGAACGCGGGAGGGGAAGGTTACGAGCAGTACTTC
TRBD1	TRBV7-2	few	TRBJ1-2	CASSTRQGGFRYGYTF	TGTGCCAGCAGCACGCGACAGGGGGGATTCCGCTATGGCTACACCTTC
TRBD2	TRBV12-3/TRBV12-4	many	TRBJ2-7	CASSYAREVYEQYF	TGTGCCAGCAGCTATGCCCGGGAGGTCTACGAGCAGTACTTC
NA	TRBV7-8	NA	TRBJ2-5	CASSLDFASETQYF	TGTGCCAGCAGCTTAGATTTCGCTTCGGAGACCCAGTACTTC
TRBD2	TRBV7-8	NA	TRBJ2-2	CASNQRGRAGELFF	TGTGCCAGCAACCAGCGGGGGAGGGCCGGGGAGCTGTTTTTT
TRBD2	TRBV20-1	NA	TRBJ2-3	CSARDRVLAGTDTQYF	TGCAGTGCTAGAGATCGTGTACTAGCGGGCACAGATACGCAGTATTTT
NA	TRBV7-7	NA	TRBJ1-1	CASSLYLGDTEAFF	TGTGCTAGCAGCTTGTACTTGGGTGACACTGAAGCTTTCTTT
NA	TRBV28	few	TRBJ2-2	CASSPGQSPGELFF	TGTGCCAGCAGTCCTGGACAGAGTCCCGGGGAGCTGTTTTTT
NA	TRBV20-1	few	TRBJ2-1	CSAIPQRNYNEQFF	TGCAGTGCTATTCCCCAGCGGAACTACAATGAGCAGTTCTTC
NA	TRBV2	few	TRBJ1-1	CASSGLIMNTEAFF	TGTGCCAGCAGCGGACTGATAATGAACACTGAAGCTTTCTTT
TRBD2	TRBV10-3	NA	TRBJ2-7	CAISVTSGRTYEQYF	TGTGCCATCAGTGTCACTAGCGGGAGAACCTACGAGCAGTACTTC
NA	TRBV11-2	NA	TRBJ1-3	CASSADRVTGNTIYF	TGTGCCAGCAGCGCGGACCGAGTAACAGGAAACACCATATATTTT
NA	TRBV28	NA	TRBJ2-3	CASSLLSTTDTQYF	TGTGCCAGCAGTTTATTATCCACCACAGATACGCAGTATTTT
TRBD2	TRBV5-4	once	TRBJ2-7	CASSPGLAGGFSIEQYF	TGTGCCAGCAGCCCCGGACTAGCGGGAGGTTTCTCTATCGAGCAGTACTTC
NA	TRBV2	many	TRBJ1-5	CASSAMDPNQPQHF	TGTGCCAGCAGTGCCATGGACCCCAATCAGCCCCAGCATTTT
TRBD1	TRBV7-9	NA	TRBJ2-3	CASQRDRETDTQYF	TGTGCCAGCCAAAGGGACAGGGAAACAGATACGCAGTATTTT
TRBD1	TRBV5-1	NA	TRBJ2-7	CASNQGAFSYEQYF	TGCGCCAGCAATCAGGGGGCTTTCTCCTACGAGCAGTACTTC
TRBD1	TRBV7-2	few	TRBJ2-1	CASRVTGNSYNEQFF	TGTGCCAGCAGGGTGACAGGGAACTCCTACAATGAGCAGTTCTTC
NA	TRBV19	NA	TRBJ1-1	CASSIVGVNTEAFF	TGTGCCAGTAGTATAGTGGGAGTGAACACTGAAGCTTTCTTT
TRBD2	TRBV7-9	NA	TRBJ2-3	CASSLVGGDTDTQYF	TGTGCCAGCAGCTTAGTCGGGGGGGACACAGATACGCAGTATTTT
NA	TRBV20-1	NA	TRBJ2-3	CSASELDEADTQYF	TGCAGTGCTAGTGAACTAGATGAGGCAGATACGCAGTATTTT
NA	TRBV5-1	NA	TRBJ2-2	CASSVGGGQGAGELFF	TGCGCCAGCAGCGTCGGAGGGGGGCAGGGAGCCGGGGAGCTGTTTTTT
NA	TRBV11-3	few	TRBJ2-3	CASSLDQVHDTQYF	TGTGCCAGCAGCTTAGATCAAGTGCACGATACGCAGTATTTT
TRBD2	TRBV5-1	few	TRBJ2-1	CASSMTSGTYNEQFF	TGCGCCAGCAGCATGACTAGCGGAACATACAATGAGCAGTTCTTC
TRBD1	TRBV5-1	NA	TRBJ2-6	CASSLGQGPPGANVLTF	TGCGCCAGCAGCTTGGGACAGGGGCCCCCTGGGGCCAACGTCCTGACTTTC
NA	TRBV29-1	few	TRBJ2-3	CSVEGDSGTQYF	TGCAGCGTTGAAGGAGATTCGGGTACGCAGTATTTT
NA	TRBV20-1	few	TRBJ2-2	CSARPSSPSNTGELFF	TGCAGTGCTAGACCCTCCTCCCCATCGAACACCGGGGAGCTGTTTTTT
TRBD2	TRBV24-1	few	TRBJ2-1	CATSDPLAGDGSYNEQFF	TGTGCCACCAGTGATCCACTAGCGGGAGATGGGTCCTACAATGAGCAGTTCTTC
NA	TRBV18	many	TRBJ2-5	CASSPPMIRAQYF	TGTGCCAGCTCACCACCTATGATCCGTGCTCAGTACTTC
NA	TRBV6-2/TRBV6-3	NA	TRBJ2-3	CASSSNYRGDTQYF	TGTGCCAGCAGTTCAAACTACCGAGGAGATACGCAGTATTTT
NA	TRBV27	few	TRBJ2-7	CASKPRGGSGQYF	TGTGCCAGCAAACCTAGGGGGGGCTCGGGGCAGTACTTC